The T cell receptor beta chain described here comes from a study of neurological immune-mediated disorders. This clonotype was seen ten or more times. Individuals who volunteered at a blood bank located in Maryland, USA, made up the group of healthy controls. This CDR3 has 16 amino acids. Trimming at V came to 1 base and at J to 1 base, leaving 6 bases not matched to a gene. From germline, CDR1 is DFQATT and CDR2 SNEGSKA (reference sequence). The team produced cDNA through 5'RACE using 10-nucleotide random UMIs. A single run covered 15-18 subjects with over 200 million TCR-beta sequences. TCRdb re-called the 5' RACE reads with MiXCR, one entry per CDR3 protein. This sample yields 25,000 to 35,000 distinct CDR3 sequences, of which roughly 14% are seen a single time; roughly 27% belongs to the top ten.

This sequence originates from a man between 65 and 85 years old in good health. The chain joins TRBV20-1 to TRBJ2-2; 7 bases align to TRBD1. The sequencing input was PBMCs. CDR3 sequence reads: CSARGTGTENTGELFF. The CDR3 DNA reads TGCAGTGCTAGAGGGACCGGGACAGAGAACACCGGGGAGCTGTTTTTT.